This T cell receptor (beta chain) originates from a study of blood T cell repertoires in COVID-19. The CDR3 is 14 amino acids. V lost 3 bases and J lost 7, with 12 bases in between. From germline, CDR1 is SEHNR and CDR2 FQNEAQ (reference sequence). The table came from immunoSEQ multiplex PCR; TCRdb's copy has only in-frame clones and leaves some out. The sample records 200,000 to 300,000 clones, around 87% being singletons. Seattle patients were enrolled while actively infected and followed longitudinally. Sequences were obtained from peripheral blood. The receptor was derived from a woman aged 60-75 years with COVID-19, enrolled during active disease. This chain uses TRBV7-9 with TRBJ2-2, with D tentatively TRBD1 (6 bases). CDR3 nucleotide sequence: TGTGCCAGCAGCTTCGGACAGTCGAGCGGGGAGCTGTTTTTT. Translated, it gives CASSFGQSSGELFF.